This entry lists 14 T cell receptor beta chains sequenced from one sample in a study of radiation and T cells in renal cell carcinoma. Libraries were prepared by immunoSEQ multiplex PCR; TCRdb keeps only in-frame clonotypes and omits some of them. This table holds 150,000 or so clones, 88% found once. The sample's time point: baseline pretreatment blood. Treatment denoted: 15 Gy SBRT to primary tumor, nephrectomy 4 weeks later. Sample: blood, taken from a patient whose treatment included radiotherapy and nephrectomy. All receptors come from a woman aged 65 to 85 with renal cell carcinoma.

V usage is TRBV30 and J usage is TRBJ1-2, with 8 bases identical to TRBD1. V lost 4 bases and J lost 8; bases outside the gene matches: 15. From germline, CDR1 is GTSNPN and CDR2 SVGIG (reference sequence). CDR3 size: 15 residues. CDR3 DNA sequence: TGTGCCTGGAATAGTATAGGACAGGGAAGTTTAGGCTACACCTTC. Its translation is CAWNSIGQGSLGYTF.

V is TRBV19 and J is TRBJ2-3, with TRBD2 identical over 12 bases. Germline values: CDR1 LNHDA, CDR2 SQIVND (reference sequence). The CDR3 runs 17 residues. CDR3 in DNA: TGTGCATCCAGAAGGGGACTAGCGGGCCTTAGCACAGATACGCAGTATTTT. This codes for CASRRGLAGLSTDTQYF. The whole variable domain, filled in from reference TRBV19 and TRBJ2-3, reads DGGITQSPKYLFRKEGQNVTLSCEQNLNHDAMYWYRQDPGQGLRLIYYSQIVNDFQKGDIAEGYSVSREKKESFPLTVTSAQKNPTAFYLCASRRGLAGLSTDTQYFGPGTRLTVL.

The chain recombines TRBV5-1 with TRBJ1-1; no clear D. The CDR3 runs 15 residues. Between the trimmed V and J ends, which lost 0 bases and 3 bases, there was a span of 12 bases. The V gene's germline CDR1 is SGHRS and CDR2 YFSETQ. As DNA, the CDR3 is TGCGCCAGCAGCTTGGAGGGTGGCCTCGACACTGAAGCTTTCTTT. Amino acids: CASSLEGGLDTEAFF.

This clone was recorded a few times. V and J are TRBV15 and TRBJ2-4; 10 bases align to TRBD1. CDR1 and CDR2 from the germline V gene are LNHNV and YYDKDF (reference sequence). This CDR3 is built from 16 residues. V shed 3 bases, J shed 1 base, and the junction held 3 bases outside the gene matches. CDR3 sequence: CATSRKGQGAKNIQYF. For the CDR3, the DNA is TGTGCCACCAGCAGGAAGGGACAGGGGGCCAAAAACATTCAGTACTTC.

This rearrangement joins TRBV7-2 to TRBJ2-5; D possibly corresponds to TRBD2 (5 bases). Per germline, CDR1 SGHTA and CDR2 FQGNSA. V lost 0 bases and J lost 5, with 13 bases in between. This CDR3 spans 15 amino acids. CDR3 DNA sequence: TGTGCCAGCAGCTTAGCGACTGGGTCGGGGGAGACCCAGTACTTC. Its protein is CASSLATGSGETQYF.

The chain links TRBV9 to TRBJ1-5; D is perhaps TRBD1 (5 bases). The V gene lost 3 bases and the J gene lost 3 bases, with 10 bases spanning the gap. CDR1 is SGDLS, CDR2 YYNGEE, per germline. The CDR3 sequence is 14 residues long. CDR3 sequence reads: CASSAGRDNQPQHF. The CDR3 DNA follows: TGTGCCAGCAGCGCGGGACGTGACAATCAGCCCCAGCATTTT.

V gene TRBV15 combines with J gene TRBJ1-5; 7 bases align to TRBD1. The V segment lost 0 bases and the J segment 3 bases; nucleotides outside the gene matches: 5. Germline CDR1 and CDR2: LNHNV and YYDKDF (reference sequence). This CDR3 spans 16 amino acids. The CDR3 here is CATSRDLGTVNQPQHF. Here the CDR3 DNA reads TGTGCCACCAGCAGAGACCTGGGGACAGTCAATCAGCCCCAGCATTTT.

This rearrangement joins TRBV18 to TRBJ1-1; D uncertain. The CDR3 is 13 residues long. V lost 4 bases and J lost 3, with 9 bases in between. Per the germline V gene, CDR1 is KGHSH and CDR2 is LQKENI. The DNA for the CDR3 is TGTGCCAGCTCACTTAATTGGGACACTGAAGCTTTCTTT. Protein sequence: CASSLNWDTEAFF.

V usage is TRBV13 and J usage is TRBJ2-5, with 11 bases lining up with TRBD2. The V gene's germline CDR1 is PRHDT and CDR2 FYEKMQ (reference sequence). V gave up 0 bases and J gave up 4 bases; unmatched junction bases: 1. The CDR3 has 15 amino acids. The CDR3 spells CASSLGLAGGETQYF. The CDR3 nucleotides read TGTGCCAGCAGCTTAGGGCTAGCGGGGGGAGAGACCCAGTACTTC.

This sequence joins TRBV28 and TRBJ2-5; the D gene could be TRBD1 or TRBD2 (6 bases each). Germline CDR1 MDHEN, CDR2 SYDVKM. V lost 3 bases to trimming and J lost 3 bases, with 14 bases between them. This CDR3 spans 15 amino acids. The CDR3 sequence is CASSLRGAPEETQYF. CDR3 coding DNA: TGTGCCAGCAGTTTGAGGGGGGCACCGGAAGAGACCCAGTACTTC.

This CDR3 reads CASSYPGTGELGTDTQYF. The CDR3 DNA follows: TGTGCCAGCAGCTATCCCGGGACAGGGGAACTCGGCACAGATACGCAGTATTTT. The J gene is TRBJ2-3, the V gene TRBV13; 10 bases are a match to TRBD1. Unmatched junction bases numbered 11, after V lost 4 bases and J lost 1 base. Germline-derived CDR1 and CDR2 are PRHDT and FYEKMQ (reference sequence). CDR3 length: 18 amino acids.

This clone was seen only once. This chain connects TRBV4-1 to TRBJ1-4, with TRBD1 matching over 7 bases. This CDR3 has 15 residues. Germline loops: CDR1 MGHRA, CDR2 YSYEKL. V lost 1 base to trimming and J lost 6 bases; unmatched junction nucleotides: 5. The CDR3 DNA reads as TGCGCCAGCAGCCAAGTTGCAGGGGGATATGAAAAACTGTTTTTT. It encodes CASSQVAGGYEKLFF.

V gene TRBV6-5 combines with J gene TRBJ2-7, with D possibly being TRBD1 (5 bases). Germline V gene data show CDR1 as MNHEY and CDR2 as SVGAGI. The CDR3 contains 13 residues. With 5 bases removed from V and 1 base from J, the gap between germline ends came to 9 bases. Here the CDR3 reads CASSTSGSYEQYF. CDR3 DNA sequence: TGTGCCAGCAGTACTTCAGGGTCCTACGAGCAGTACTTC.

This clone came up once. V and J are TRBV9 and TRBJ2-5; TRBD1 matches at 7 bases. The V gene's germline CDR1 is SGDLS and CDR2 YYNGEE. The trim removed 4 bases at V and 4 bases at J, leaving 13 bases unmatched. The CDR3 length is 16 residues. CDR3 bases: TGTGCCAGCAGCTCCAGTGGCAGACAGGGTCGAGAGACCCAGTACTTC. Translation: CASSSSGRQGRETQYF.